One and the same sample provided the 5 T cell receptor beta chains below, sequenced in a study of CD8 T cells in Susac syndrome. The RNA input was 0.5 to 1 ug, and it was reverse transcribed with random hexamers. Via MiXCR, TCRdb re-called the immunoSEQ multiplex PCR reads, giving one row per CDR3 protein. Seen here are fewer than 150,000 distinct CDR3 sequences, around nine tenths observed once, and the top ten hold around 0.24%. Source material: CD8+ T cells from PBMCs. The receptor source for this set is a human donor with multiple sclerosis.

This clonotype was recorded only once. The CDR3 nucleotides are TGTGCCATCAGAGAGGGGGTACGGAACACTGAAGCTTTCTTT. Amino acid sequence: CAIREGVRNTEAFF. V is TRBV10-3 and J is TRBJ1-1; D may be TRBD1 (6 bases). The CDR3 extends over 14 amino acids. V lost 6 bases and J lost 1, with 12 bases in between. Germline CDR1 reads ENHRY; CDR2 reads SYGVKD.

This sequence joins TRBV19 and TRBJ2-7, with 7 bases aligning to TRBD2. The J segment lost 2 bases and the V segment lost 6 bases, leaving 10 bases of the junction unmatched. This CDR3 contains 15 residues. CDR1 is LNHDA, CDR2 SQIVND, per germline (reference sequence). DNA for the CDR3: TGTGCCAGTAGCTTTGGGGAGGGAGGAGCCTACGAGCAGTACTTC. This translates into CASSFGEGGAYEQYF.

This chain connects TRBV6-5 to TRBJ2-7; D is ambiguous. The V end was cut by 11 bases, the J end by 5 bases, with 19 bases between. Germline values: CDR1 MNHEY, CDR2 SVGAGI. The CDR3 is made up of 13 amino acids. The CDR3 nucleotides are TGTGCCTCCAAGGGCCCACTATACCACGAGCAGTACTTC. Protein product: CASKGPLYHEQYF.

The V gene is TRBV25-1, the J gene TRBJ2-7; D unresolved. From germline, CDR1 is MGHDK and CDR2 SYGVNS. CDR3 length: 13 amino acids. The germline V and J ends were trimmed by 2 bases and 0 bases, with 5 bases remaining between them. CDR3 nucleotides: TGTGCCAGCAGTGAAACGGGCTCCTACGAGCAGTACTTC. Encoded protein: CASSETGSYEQYF.

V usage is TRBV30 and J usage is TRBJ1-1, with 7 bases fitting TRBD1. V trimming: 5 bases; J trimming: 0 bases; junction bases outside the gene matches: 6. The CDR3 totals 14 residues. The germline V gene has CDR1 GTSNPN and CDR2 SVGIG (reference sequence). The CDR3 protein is CAWVGDSLNTEAFF. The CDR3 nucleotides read TGTGCCTGGGTGGGGGACAGCTTGAACACTGAAGCTTTCTTT.